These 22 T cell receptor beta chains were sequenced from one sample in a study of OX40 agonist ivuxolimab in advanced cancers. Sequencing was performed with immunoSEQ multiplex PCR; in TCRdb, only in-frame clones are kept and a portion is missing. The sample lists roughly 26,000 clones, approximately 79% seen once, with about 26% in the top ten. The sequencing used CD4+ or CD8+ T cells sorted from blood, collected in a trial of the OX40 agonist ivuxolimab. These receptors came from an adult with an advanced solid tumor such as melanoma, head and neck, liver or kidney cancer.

The CDR3 spells CASSPAGQGYEQYF. The DNA for the CDR3 is TGTGCCAGCAGTCCGGCGGGACAGGGCTACGAGCAGTACTTC. The genes are TRBV6-5 and TRBJ2-7; 9 nucleotides line up with TRBD1. CDR1 and CDR2 (germline): MNHEY, SVGAGI. V lost 5 bases, J lost 3 bases, and 5 bases stayed unmatched. This CDR3 comprises 14 residues.

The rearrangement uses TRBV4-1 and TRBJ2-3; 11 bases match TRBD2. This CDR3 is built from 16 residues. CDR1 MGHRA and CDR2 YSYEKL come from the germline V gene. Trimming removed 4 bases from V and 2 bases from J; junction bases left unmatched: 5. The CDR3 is CASSLLAGGPTDTQYF. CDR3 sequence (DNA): TGCGCCAGCAGCCTTTTAGCGGGAGGGCCCACAGATACGCAGTATTTT.

CDR3 bases: TGTGCCTGGAGTGAGGGCTATGGCTACACCTTC. Amino acids: CAWSEGYGYTF. The chain is built from TRBV30 and TRBJ1-2, with no clear D. The germline gives CDR1 GTSNPN, CDR2 SVGIG (reference sequence). Trimming removed 1 base from V and 4 bases from J, with 4 bases in between. CDR3 length equals 11 residues.

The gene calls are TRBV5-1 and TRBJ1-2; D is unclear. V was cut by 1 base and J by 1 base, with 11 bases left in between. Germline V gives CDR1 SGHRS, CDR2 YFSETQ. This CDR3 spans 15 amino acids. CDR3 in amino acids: CASSLLDGVNYGYTF. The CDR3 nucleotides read TGCGCCAGCAGCTTGTTAGACGGGGTTAACTATGGCTACACCTTC.

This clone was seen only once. CDR3 loop: CASSLVARDEQFF. CDR3 DNA: TGTGCCAGCAGCTTAGTGGCCAGGGATGAGCAGTTCTTC. This chain uses TRBV11-2 with TRBJ2-1; tentatively, D is TRBD1 (5 bases). Germline lookup yields CDR1 SGHAT and CDR2 FQNNGV. This CDR3 is built from 13 residues. V was pared by 1 base and J by 8 bases, with 9 bases between.

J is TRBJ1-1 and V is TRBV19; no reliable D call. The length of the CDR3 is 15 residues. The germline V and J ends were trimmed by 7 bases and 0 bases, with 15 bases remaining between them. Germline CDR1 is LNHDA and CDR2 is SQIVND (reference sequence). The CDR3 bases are TGTGCCAGTATAAAGGGTAACAGCCTGAACACTGAAGCTTTCTTT. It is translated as CASIKGNSLNTEAFF.

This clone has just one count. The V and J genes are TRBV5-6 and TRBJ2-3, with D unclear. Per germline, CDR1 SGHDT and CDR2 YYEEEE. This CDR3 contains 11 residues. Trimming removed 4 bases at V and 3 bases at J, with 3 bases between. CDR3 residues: CASSLTDTQYF. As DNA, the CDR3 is TGTGCCAGCAGCCTAACAGATACGCAGTATTTT.

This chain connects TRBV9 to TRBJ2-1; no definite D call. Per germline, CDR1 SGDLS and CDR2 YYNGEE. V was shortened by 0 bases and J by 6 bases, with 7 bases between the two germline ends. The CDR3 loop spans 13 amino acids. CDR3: CASSVDLSNEQFF. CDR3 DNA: TGTGCCAGCAGCGTAGATTTAAGCAATGAGCAGTTCTTC. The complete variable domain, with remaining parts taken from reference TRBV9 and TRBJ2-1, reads DSGVTQTPKHLITATGQRVTLRCSPRSGDLSVYWYQQSLDQGLQFLIQYYNGEERAKGNILERFSAQQFPDLHSELNLSSLELGDSALYFCASSVDLSNEQFFGPGTRLTVL.

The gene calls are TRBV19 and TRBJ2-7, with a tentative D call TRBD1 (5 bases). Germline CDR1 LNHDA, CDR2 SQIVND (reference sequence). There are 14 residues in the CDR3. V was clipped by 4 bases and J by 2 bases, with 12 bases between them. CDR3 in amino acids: CASSNRNSAYEQYF. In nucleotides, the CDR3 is TGTGCCAGTAGTAACAGGAATTCGGCCTACGAGCAGTACTTC.

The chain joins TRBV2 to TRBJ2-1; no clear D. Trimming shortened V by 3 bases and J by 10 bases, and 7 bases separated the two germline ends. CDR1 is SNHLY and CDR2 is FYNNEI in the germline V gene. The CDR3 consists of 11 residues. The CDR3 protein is CASSDLEEQFF. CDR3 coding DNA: TGTGCCAGCAGTGACCTAGAAGAGCAGTTCTTC. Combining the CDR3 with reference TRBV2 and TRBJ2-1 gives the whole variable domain EPEVTQTPSHQVTQMGQEVILRCVPISNHLYFYWYRQILGQKVEFLVSFYNNEISEKSEIFDDQFSVERPDGSNFTLKIRSTKLEDSAMYFCASSDLEEQFFGPGTRLTVL.

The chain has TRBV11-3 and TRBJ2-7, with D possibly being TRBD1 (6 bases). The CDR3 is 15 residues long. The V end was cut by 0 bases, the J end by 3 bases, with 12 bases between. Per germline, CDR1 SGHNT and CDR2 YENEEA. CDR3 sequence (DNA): TGTGCCAGCAGCTTAGACCACAGGGCTGGCTACGAGCAGTACTTC. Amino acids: CASSLDHRAGYEQYF.

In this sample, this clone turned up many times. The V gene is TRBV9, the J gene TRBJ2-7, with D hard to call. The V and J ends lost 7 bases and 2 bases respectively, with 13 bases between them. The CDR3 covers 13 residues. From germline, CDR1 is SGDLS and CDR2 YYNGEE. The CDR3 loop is CASGPMQTYEQYF. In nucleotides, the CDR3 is TGTGCCAGCGGCCCGATGCAAACCTACGAGCAGTACTTC.

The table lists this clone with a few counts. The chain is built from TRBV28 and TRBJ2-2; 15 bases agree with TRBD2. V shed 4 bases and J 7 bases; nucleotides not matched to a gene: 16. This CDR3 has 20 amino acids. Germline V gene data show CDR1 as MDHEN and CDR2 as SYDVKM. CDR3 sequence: CASSSSQWTSGRGLSGELFF. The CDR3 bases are TGTGCCAGCAGTTCCAGCCAGTGGACTAGCGGGAGGGGGTTGAGCGGGGAGCTGTTTTTT. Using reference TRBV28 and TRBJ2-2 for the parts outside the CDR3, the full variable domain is DVKVTQSSRYLVKRTGEKVFLECVQDMDHENMFWYRQDPGLGLRLIYFSYDVKMKEKGDIPEGYSVSREKKERFSLILESASTNQTSMYLCASSSSQWTSGRGLSGELFFGEGSRLTVL.

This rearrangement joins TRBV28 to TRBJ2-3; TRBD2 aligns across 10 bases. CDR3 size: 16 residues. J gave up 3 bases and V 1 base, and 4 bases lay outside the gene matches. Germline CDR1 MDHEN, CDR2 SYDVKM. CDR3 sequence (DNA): TGTGCCAGCAGTTTATCACTAGCGGGATCAACAGATACGCAGTATTTT. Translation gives CASSLSLAGSTDTQYF. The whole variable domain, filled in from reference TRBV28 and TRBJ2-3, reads DVKVTQSSRYLVKRTGEKVFLECVQDMDHENMFWYRQDPGLGLRLIYFSYDVKMKEKGDIPEGYSVSREKKERFSLILESASTNQTSMYLCASSLSLAGSTDTQYFGPGTRLTVL.

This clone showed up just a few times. CDR3 protein: CASSLNWGTGELFF. Written as DNA, the CDR3 is TGTGCCAGCAGCTTAAATTGGGGCACCGGGGAGCTGTTTTTT. The chain is built from TRBV7-3 and TRBJ2-2; D is uncertain. The CDR3 length is 14 residues. The ends were cut back, 1 base at V and 4 bases at J, with 7 bases in the middle. Germline V gives CDR1 SGHTA, CDR2 FQGTGA.

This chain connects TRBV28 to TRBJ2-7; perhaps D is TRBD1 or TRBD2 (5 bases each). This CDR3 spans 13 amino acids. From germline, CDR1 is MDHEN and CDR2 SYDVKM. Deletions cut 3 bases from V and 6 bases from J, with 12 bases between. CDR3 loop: CASSFGTGLEQYF. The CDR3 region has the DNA TGTGCCAGCAGTTTTGGGACGGGTCTCGAGCAGTACTTC.

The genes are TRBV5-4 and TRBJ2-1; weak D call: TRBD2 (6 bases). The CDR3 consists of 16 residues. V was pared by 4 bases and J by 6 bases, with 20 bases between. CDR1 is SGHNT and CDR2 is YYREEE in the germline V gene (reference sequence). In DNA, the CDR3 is TGTGCCAGCAGCCAAGGGGCAGTTTCGGGAGCCAATGAGCAGTTCTTC. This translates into CASSQGAVSGANEQFF. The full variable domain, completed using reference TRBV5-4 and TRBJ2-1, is ETGVTQSPTHLIKTRGQQVTLRCSSQSGHNTVSWYQQALGQGPQFIFQYYREEENGRGNFPPRFSGLQFPNYSSELNVNALELDDSALYLCASSQGAVSGANEQFFGPGTRLTVL.

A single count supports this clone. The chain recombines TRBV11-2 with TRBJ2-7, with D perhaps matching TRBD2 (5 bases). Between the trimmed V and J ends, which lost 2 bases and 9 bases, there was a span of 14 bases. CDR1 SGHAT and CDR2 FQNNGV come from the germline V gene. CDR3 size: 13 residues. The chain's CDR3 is CASSLMGAGVQYF. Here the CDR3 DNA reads TGTGCCAGCAGCTTAATGGGCGCCGGGGTGCAGTACTTC.

The CDR3 DNA is TGTGCCACCAGCAGAGAAACCGAAACAGATACGCAGTATTTT. It is translated as CATSRETETDTQYF. V is TRBV15 and J is TRBJ2-3, with unresolved D. This CDR3 has 14 amino acids. V gave up 0 bases and J gave up 3 bases, with 7 bases separating them. Germline CDR1 reads LNHNV; CDR2 reads YYDKDF (reference sequence).

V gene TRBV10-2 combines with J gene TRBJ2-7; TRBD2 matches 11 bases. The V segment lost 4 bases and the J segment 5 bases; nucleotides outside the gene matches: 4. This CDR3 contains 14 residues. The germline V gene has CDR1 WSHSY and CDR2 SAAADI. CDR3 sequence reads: CASSGLAGIHEQYF. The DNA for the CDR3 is TGCGCCAGCAGTGGACTAGCGGGAATCCACGAGCAGTACTTC.

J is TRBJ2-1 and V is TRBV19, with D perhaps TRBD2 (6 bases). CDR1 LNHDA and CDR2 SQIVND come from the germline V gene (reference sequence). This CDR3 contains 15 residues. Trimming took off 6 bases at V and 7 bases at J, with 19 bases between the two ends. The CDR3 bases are TGTGCCAGTAGCTCCGGGACTTCTAAGGGGAATGAGCAGTTCTTC. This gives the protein CASSSGTSKGNEQFF.

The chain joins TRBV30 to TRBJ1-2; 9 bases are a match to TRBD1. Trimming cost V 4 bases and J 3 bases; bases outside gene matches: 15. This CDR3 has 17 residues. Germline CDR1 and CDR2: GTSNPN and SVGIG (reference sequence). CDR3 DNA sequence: TGTGCCTGGATAGAACCCCTTAGGGACAGGGTGGACTATGGCTACACCTTC. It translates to CAWIEPLRDRVDYGYTF.